These 19 T cell receptor beta chains were all obtained from the same sample, sequenced in a study of blood T cell repertoires in COVID-19. The repertoire was sequenced with immunoSEQ multiplex PCR; TCRdb's copy has only in-frame clones and lacks some. Among around 250,000 clones listed, approximately 88% were seen once. The specimen sequenced was PBMCs or T cells enriched from blood (not recorded which). The receptors derive from a woman in her forties who had been exposed to COVID-19.

The chain carries TRBV7-3 and TRBJ2-1; weak D call: TRBD2 (6 bases). Trimming pared 5 bases from V and 7 bases from J, leaving 15 bases between. This CDR3 is 14 amino acids long. CDR1 is SGHTA and CDR2 is FQGTGA in the germline V gene. CDR3 DNA sequence: TGTGCCAGCAGCCCCCTCGGGGGATGGAATGAGCAGTTCTTC. This encodes CASSPLGGWNEQFF.

The chain recombines TRBV28 with TRBJ2-5; 10 nucleotides agree with TRBD2. This CDR3 region has 16 residues. Germline V gives CDR1 MDHEN, CDR2 SYDVKM. The V gene end was trimmed by 5 bases and the J gene end by 2 bases; junction bases not matched to a gene: 8. The CDR3, as DNA: TGTGCCAGCAGTATTGTTATAGCGGGGGGACAAGAGACCCAGTACTTC. The encoded protein is CASSIVIAGGQETQYF.

This chain uses TRBV5-1 with TRBJ2-7, with a weak D call TRBD1 (5 bases). V was clipped by 0 bases and J by 2 bases, with 9 bases between them. The CDR3 has 14 residues. Germline V gives CDR1 SGHRS, CDR2 YFSETQ. The CDR3 DNA reads TGCGCCAGCAGCTTGGCAGGGATTACCTACGAGCAGTACTTC. It translates to CASSLAGITYEQYF.

The chain is built from TRBV28 and TRBJ1-1; TRBD1 might be the D (5 bases). CDR1 and CDR2 from the germline V gene are MDHEN and SYDVKM. V gave up 5 bases and J gave up 4 bases, with 11 bases separating them. The CDR3 length is 13 residues. CDR3 DNA sequence: TGTGCCAGCAGTGTACAGGCTCGCACTGAAGCTTTCTTT. Translating it yields CASSVQARTEAFF.

CDR3 DNA sequence: TGTGCCAGCAGCCCGTTTAGCAATCAGCCCCAGCATTTT. It specifies CASSPFSNQPQHF. This rearrangement joins TRBV7-9 to TRBJ1-5; no clear D. The CDR3 is 13 residues long. V lost 5 bases to trimming and J lost 0 bases, with 5 bases between them. Germline loops: CDR1 SEHNR, CDR2 FQNEAQ (reference sequence).

This clone was counted only a few times. The same CDR3 arises from other DNA sequences in this sample as well. This chain joins TRBV27 and TRBJ1-1, with TRBD1 as a possible D gene (6 bases). V dropped 5 bases and J dropped 4 bases, with 20 bases sitting between them. The CDR3 length is 16 residues. Germline loops: CDR1 MNHEY, CDR2 SMNVEV (reference sequence). In nucleotides, the CDR3 is TGTGCCAGCAGTCCCCCGCTAACAGGGTTTGGCACTGAAGCTTTCTTT. Translation: CASSPPLTGFGTEAFF.

The chain uses TRBV27 and TRBJ2-2; D is perhaps TRBD1 (5 bases). The CDR3 runs 15 residues. The V and J ends lost 3 bases and 6 bases respectively, with 14 bases between them. Germline CDR1 is MNHEY and CDR2 is SMNVEV (reference sequence). Here the CDR3 reads CASSLFRPRAGELFF. CDR3 in DNA: TGTGCCAGCAGTTTGTTTCGCCCCAGGGCCGGGGAGCTGTTTTTT.

The chain joins TRBV19 to TRBJ2-3; 11 bases are a match to TRBD1. V shed 5 bases and J 4 bases; nucleotides not matched to a gene: 5. This CDR3 comprises 15 residues. The germline V gene has CDR1 LNHDA and CDR2 SQIVND (reference sequence). CDR3 loop: CASSPGQGASDTQYF. CDR3 bases: TGTGCCAGTAGTCCAGGACAGGGGGCTTCAGATACGCAGTATTTT. The full variable domain, its missing parts supplied by reference TRBV19 and TRBJ2-3, is DGGITQSPKYLFRKEGQNVTLSCEQNLNHDAMYWYRQDPGQGLRLIYYSQIVNDFQKGDIAEGYSVSREKKESFPLTVTSAQKNPTAFYLCASSPGQGASDTQYFGPGTRLTVL.

The chain has TRBV7-7 and TRBJ2-1, with D perhaps matching TRBD2 (8 bases). Trimming cost V 5 bases and J 3 bases, with 23 bases left between them. The CDR3 runs 18 residues. Germline loops: CDR1 SSHAT, CDR2 FNYEAQ (reference sequence). The CDR3 DNA reads TGTGCCAGCAGCCAGGGACTAGGACAGGCTGGAGGCTACAATGAGCAGTTCTTC. Protein sequence: CASSQGLGQAGGYNEQFF.

V gene TRBV4-3 combines with J gene TRBJ2-1, with a weak D call TRBD2 (5 bases). V was cut by 4 bases and J by 8 bases, with 18 bases left in between. Germline V lookup: CDR1 LGHNA, CDR2 YSLEER. This CDR3 is 15 amino acids long. DNA of the CDR3: TGCGCCAGCAGCCGAAAAGACGGGGATATAGATGAGCAGTTCTTC. Protein: CASSRKDGDIDEQFF.

The chain carries TRBV29-1 and TRBJ1-1; D is uncertain. V lost 8 bases, J lost 0 bases, and 10 bases lay in between. CDR3 length: 12 amino acids. Germline V gene lookup returns CDR1 SQVTM and CDR2 ANQGSEA. CDR3 in amino acids: CSIKRLNTEAFF. As DNA, the CDR3 is TGCAGCATTAAGAGATTGAACACTGAAGCTTTCTTT.

The chain employs TRBV9 and TRBJ2-1; 10 bases fit TRBD2. Germline V lookup: CDR1 SGDLS, CDR2 YYNGEE. There are 15 residues in the CDR3. With 3 bases clipped from V and 5 bases from J, the junction kept 5 bases outside the gene matches. CDR3 in amino acids: CASSGTSGKNNEQFF. CDR3 DNA sequence: TGTGCCAGCAGCGGTACTAGCGGGAAAAACAATGAGCAGTTCTTC.

The chain recombines TRBV2 with TRBJ2-1; 7 bases fit TRBD1. The germline V gene encodes CDR1 SNHLY and CDR2 FYNNEI. The V gene end was trimmed by 5 bases and the J gene end by 15 bases; junction bases not matched to a gene: 16. The CDR3 extends over 14 amino acids. The CDR3 reads CASSLGLGQTELFF. For the CDR3, the DNA is TGTGCCAGCAGTCTCGGCCTGGGACAGACCGAGTTGTTCTTC.

A word on this clone: One junction end disagrees with the germline gene, perhaps due to a read error. The chain has TRBV5-1 and TRBJ2-5, with TRBD1 identical over 8 bases. The germline CDR1 and CDR2 sequences are SGHRS and YFSETQ. The CDR3 sequence is 15 residues long. CDR3 residues: CASQPQGAVQETQYF. CDR3 in DNA: TGTGCCAGCCAACCCCAGGGGGCGGTCCAAGAGACCCAGTACTTC. The whole variable domain, remainder taken from reference TRBV5-1 and TRBJ2-5, is KAGVTQTPRYLIKTRGQQVTLSCSPISGHRSVSWYQQTPGQGLQFLFEYFSETQRNKGNFPGRFSGRQFSNSRSEMNVSTLELGDSALYLCASQPQGAVQETQYFGPGTRLLVL.

This clone was detected only a few times. The V and J genes are TRBV19 and TRBJ2-7; TRBD1 agrees at 8 bases. Germline CDR1 reads LNHDA; CDR2 reads SQIVND (reference sequence). CDR3 length equals 17 residues. The junction had 13 bases not matched to a gene; V was cut back by 4 bases and J by 2 bases. CDR3 in amino acids: CASSKVTGESFPYEQYF. The CDR3 DNA follows: TGTGCCAGTAGTAAAGTGACAGGGGAATCCTTCCCCTACGAGCAGTACTTC. Together with reference TRBV19 and TRBJ2-7, the CDR3 gives the full variable domain: DGGITQSPKYLFRKEGQNVTLSCEQNLNHDAMYWYRQDPGQGLRLIYYSQIVNDFQKGDIAEGYSVSREKKESFPLTVTSAQKNPTAFYLCASSKVTGESFPYEQYFGPGTRLTVT.

The chain uses TRBV24-1 and TRBJ2-5; possible D gene TRBD1, 6 bases. The CDR3 is 14 amino acids. Trimming shortened V by 3 bases and J by 6 bases, and 13 bases separated the two germline ends. Per germline, CDR1 KGHDR and CDR2 SFDVKD. The CDR3 sequence is CATSDLAGTKTQYF. The CDR3 DNA follows: TGTGCCACCAGTGATCTAGCCGGGACAAAGACCCAGTACTTC.

V gene TRBV6-5 combines with J gene TRBJ1-6; a weak D match, TRBD1 (6 bases). Per the germline V gene, CDR1 is MNHEY and CDR2 is SVGAGI. The CDR3 is 15 residues long. Trimming cost V 2 bases and J 5 bases, with 10 bases left between them. The CDR3 loop is CASSYVGGHNSPLHF. The CDR3 coding sequence is TGTGCCAGCAGTTACGTGGGGGGGCATAATTCACCCCTCCACTTT.

Only one count was recorded for this clone. The chain recombines TRBV6-5 with TRBJ2-7, with 13 bases fitting TRBD2. The CDR3 has 15 residues. CDR1 is MNHEY, CDR2 SVGAGI, per germline. The V and J ends lost 6 bases and 5 bases, in that order; junction bases with no gene match: 7. CDR3 amino acids: CASRNGLAGENEQYV. The CDR3 bases are TGTGCCAGCAGGAATGGACTAGCGGGAGAGAACGAGCAGTACGTC.

This clone is a singleton in its sample. The chain recombines TRBV4-1 with TRBJ1-2; 7 bases match TRBD1. The CDR3 runs to 13 residues. Germline CDR1 reads MGHRA; CDR2 reads YSYEKL. V trimming: 1 base; J trimming: 8 bases; junction bases outside the gene matches: 4. This CDR3 is CASSQGQGGGYTF. CDR3 bases: TGCGCCAGCAGCCAAGGACAGGGTGGCGGCTACACCTTC.